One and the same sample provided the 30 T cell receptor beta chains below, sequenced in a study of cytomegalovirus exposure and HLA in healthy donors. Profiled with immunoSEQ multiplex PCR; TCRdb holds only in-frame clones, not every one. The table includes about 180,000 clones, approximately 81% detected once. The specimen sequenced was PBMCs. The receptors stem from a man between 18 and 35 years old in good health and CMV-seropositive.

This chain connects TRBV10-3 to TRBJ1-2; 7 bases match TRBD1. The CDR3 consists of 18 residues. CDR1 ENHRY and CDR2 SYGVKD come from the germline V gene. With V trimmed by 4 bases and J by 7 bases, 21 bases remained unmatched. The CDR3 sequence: CAISGTSGQRPSGVGYTF. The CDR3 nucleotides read TGTGCCATCAGTGGAACCTCGGGACAGCGGCCCTCGGGCGTTGGCTACACCTTC.

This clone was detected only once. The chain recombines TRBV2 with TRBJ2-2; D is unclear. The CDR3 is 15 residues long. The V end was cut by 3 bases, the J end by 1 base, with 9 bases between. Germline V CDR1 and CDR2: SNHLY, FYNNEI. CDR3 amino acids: CASSEFFGNTGELFF. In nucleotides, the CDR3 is TGTGCCAGCAGTGAGTTTTTCGGGAACACCGGGGAGCTGTTTTTT.

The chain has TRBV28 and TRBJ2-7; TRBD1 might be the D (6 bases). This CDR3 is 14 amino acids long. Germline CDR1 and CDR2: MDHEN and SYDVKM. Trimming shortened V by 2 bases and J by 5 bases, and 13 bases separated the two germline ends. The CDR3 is CASSLGQGMHEQYF. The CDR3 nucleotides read TGTGCCAGCAGTTTAGGGCAGGGGATGCACGAGCAGTACTTC. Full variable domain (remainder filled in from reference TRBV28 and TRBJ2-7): DVKVTQSSRYLVKRTGEKVFLECVQDMDHENMFWYRQDPGLGLRLIYFSYDVKMKEKGDIPEGYSVSREKKERFSLILESASTNQTSMYLCASSLGQGMHEQYFGPGTRLTVT.

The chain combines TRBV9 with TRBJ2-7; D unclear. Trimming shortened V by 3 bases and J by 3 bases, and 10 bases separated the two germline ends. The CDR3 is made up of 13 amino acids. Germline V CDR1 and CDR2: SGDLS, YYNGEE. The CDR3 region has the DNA TGTGCCAGCAGCGGAAGTCAGGACTACGAGCAGTACTTC. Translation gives CASSGSQDYEQYF.

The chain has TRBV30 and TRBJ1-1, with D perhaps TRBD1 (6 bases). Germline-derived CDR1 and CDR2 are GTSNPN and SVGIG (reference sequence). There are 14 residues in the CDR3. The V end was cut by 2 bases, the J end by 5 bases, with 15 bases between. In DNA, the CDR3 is TGTGCCTGGAGTCGGGGGGCTTCTTCGACTGAAGCTTTCTTT. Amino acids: CAWSRGASSTEAFF.

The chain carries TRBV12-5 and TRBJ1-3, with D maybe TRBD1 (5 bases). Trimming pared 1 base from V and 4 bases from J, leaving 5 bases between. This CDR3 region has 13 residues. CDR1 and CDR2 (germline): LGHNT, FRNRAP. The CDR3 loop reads CASGLEGGNTIYF. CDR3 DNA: TGTGCTAGTGGTTTGGAGGGGGGAAACACCATATATTTT.

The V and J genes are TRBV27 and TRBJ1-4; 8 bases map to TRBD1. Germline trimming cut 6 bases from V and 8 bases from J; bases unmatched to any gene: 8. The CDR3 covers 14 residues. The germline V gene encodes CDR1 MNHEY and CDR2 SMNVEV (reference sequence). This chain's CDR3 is CASSPDRALEKLFF. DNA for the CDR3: TGTGCCAGCAGCCCGGACAGGGCTTTGGAAAAACTGTTTTTT.

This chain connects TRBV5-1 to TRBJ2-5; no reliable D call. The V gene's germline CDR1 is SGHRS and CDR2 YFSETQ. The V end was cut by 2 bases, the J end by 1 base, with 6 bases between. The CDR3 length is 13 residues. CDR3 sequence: CASSFYFQETQYF. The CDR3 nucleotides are TGCGCCAGCAGCTTCTACTTCCAAGAGACCCAGTACTTC. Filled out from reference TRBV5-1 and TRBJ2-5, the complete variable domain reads KAGVTQTPRYLIKTRGQQVTLSCSPISGHRSVSWYQQTPGQGLQFLFEYFSETQRNKGNFPGRFSGRQFSNSRSEMNVSTLELGDSALYLCASSFYFQETQYFGPGTRLLVL.

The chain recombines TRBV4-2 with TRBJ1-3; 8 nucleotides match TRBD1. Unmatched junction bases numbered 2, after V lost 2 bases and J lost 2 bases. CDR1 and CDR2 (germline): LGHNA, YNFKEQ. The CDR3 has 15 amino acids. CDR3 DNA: TGTGCCAGCAGCCAAATGACAGGGGCTGGAAACACCATATATTTT. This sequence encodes CASSQMTGAGNTIYF.

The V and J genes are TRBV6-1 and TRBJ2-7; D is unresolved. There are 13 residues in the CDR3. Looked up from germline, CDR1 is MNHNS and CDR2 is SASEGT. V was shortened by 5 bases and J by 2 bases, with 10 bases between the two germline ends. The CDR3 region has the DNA TGTGCCAGCAGTACCCACACCCCCTACGAGCAGTACTTC. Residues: CASSTHTPYEQYF.

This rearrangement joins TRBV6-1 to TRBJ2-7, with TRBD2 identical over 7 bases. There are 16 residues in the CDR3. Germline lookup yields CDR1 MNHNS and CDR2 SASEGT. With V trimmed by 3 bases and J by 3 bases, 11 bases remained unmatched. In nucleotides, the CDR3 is TGTGCCAGCAGTGATCCCCACCGCGGGAGAATCTACGAGCAGTACTTC. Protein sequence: CASSDPHRGRIYEQYF.

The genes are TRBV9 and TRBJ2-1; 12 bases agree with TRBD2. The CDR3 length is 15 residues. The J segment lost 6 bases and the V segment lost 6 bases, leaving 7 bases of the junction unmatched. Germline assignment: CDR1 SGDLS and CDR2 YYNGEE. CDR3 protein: CASTLGLAGSNEQFF. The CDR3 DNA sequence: TGTGCCAGCACCCTGGGACTAGCGGGCTCCAATGAGCAGTTCTTC. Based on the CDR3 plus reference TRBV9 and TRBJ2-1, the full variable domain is DSGVTQTPKHLITATGQRVTLRCSPRSGDLSVYWYQQSLDQGLQFLIQYYNGEERAKGNILERFSAQQFPDLHSELNLSSLELGDSALYFCASTLGLAGSNEQFFGPGTRLTVL.

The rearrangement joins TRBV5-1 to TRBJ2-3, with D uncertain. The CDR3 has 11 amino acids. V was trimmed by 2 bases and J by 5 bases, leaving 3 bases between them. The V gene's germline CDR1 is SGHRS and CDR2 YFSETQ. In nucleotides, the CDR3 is TGCGCCAGCAGCTTCGGAGATACGCAGTATTTT. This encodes CASSFGDTQYF.

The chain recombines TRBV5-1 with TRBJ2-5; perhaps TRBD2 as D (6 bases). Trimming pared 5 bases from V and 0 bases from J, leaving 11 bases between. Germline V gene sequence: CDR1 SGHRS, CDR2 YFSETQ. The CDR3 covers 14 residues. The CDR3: CASRNLANQETQYF. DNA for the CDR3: TGCGCCAGCAGAAATCTAGCGAACCAAGAGACCCAGTACTTC.

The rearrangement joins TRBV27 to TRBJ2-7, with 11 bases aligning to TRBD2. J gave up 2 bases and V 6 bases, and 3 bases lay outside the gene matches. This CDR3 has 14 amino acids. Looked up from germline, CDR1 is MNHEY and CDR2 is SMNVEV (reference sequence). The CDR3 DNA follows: TGTGCCAGCAGGGTAGCGGGAGGGCCCTACGAGCAGTACTTC. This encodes CASRVAGGPYEQYF.

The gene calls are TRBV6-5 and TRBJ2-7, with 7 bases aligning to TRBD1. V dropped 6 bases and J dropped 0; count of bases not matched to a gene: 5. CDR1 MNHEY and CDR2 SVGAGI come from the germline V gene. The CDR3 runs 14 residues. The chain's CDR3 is CASRTGQASYEQYF. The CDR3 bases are TGTGCCAGCAGAACCGGACAGGCCTCCTACGAGCAGTACTTC.

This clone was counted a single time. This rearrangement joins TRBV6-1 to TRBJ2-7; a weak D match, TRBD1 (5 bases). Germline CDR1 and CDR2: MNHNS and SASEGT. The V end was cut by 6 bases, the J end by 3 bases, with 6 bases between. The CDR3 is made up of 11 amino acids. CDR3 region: CASRQGYEQYF. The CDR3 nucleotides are TGTGCCAGCAGGCAGGGCTACGAGCAGTACTTC.

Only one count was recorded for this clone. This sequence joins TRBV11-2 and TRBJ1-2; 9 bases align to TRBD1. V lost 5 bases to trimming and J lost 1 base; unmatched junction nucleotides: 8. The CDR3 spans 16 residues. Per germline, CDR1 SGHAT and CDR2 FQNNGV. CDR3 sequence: CASSAIPGQGNYGYTF. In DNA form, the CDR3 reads TGTGCCAGCAGCGCAATTCCGGGACAGGGTAACTATGGCTACACCTTC.

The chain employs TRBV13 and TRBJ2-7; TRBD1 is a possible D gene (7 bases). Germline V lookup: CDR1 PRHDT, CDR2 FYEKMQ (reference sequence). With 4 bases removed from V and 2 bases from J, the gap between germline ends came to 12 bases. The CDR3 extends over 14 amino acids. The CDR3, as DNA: TGTGCCAGCAGCTGGCGGGACAGTCCCTACGAGCAGTACTTC. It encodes CASSWRDSPYEQYF.

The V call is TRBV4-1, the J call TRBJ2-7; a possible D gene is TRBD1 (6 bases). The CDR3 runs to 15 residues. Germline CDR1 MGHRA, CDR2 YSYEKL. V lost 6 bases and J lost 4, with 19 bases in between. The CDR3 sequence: CASSHLPEQGYEQYF. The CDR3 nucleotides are TGCGCCAGCAGTCATCTTCCGGAACAGGGTTACGAGCAGTACTTC.

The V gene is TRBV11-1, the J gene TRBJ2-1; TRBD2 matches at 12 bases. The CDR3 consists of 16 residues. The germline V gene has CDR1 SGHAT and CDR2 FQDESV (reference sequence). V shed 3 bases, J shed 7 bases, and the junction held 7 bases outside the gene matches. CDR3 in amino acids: CASSFPGLAGLNEQFF. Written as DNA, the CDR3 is TGTGCCAGCAGCTTTCCCGGACTAGCGGGATTAAATGAGCAGTTCTTC.

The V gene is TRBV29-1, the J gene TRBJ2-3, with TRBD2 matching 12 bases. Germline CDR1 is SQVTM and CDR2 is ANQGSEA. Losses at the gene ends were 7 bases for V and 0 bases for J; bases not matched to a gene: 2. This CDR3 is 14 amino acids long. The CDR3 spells CSAGTSGSTDTQYF. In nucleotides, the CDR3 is TGCAGCGCGGGGACTAGCGGGAGCACAGATACGCAGTATTTT.

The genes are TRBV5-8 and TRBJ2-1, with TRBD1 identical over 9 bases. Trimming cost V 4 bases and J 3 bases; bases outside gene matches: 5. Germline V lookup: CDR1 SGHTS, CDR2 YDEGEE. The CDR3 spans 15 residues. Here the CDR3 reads CASSPGQGLYNEQFF. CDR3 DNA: TGTGCCAGCAGCCCGGGACAGGGCCTCTACAATGAGCAGTTCTTC.

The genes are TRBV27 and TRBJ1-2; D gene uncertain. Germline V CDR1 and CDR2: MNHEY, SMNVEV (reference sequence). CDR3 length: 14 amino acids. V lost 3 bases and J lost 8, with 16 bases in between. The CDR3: CASSLLPLSGGYTF. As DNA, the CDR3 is TGTGCCAGCAGTTTGTTGCCCCTTTCGGGGGGCTACACCTTC.

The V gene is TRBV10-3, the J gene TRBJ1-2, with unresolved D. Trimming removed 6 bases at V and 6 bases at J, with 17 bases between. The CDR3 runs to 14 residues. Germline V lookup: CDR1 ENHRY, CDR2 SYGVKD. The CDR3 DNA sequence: TGTGCCATCAGCCCCCGTACAGACCAGGATGGCTACACCTTC. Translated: CAISPRTDQDGYTF.

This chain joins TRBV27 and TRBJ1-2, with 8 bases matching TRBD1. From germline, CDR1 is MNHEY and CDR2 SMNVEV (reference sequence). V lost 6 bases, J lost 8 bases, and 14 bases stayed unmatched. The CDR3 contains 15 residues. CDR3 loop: CASSPTYGTGMGYTF. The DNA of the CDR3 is TGTGCCAGCAGCCCAACGTACGGGACAGGCATGGGCTACACCTTC.

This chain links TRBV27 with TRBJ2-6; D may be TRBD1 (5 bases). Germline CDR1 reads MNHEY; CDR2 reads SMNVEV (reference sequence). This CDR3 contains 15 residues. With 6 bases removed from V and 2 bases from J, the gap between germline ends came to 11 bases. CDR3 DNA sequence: TGTGCCAGCAGGCGAGACAGTACTGGGGCCAACGTCCTGACTTTC. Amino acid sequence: CASRRDSTGANVLTF. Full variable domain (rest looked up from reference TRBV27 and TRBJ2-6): EAQVTQNPRYLITVTGKKLTVTCSQNMNHEYMSWYRQDPGLGLRQIYYSMNVEVTDKGDVPEGYKVSRKEKRNFPLILESPSPNQTSLYFCASRRDSTGANVLTFGAGSRLTVL.

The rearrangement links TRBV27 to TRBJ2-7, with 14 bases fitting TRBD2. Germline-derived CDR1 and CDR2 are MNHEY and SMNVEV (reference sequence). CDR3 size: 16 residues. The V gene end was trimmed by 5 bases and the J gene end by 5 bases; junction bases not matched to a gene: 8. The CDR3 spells CASSPPGLAGGHEQYF. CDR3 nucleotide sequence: TGTGCCAGCAGTCCCCCCGGACTAGCGGGAGGTCACGAGCAGTACTTC.

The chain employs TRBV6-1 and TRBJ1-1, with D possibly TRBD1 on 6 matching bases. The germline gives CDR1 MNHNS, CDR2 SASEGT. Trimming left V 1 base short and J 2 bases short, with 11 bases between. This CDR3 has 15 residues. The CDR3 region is CASSEGDKINTEAFF. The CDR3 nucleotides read TGTGCCAGCAGTGAAGGGGACAAGATAAACACTGAAGCTTTCTTT.

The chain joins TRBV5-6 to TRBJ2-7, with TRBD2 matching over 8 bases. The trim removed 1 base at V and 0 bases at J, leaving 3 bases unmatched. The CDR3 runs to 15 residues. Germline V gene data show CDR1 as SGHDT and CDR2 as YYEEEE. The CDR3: CASSLTSGVSYEQYF. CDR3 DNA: TGTGCCAGCAGCTTGACTAGCGGAGTCTCCTACGAGCAGTACTTC. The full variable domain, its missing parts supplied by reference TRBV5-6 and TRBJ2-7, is DAGVTQSPTHLIKTRGQQVTLRCSPKSGHDTVSWYQQALGQGPQFIFQYYEEEERQRGNFPDRFSGHQFPNYSSELNVNALLLGDSALYLCASSLTSGVSYEQYFGPGTRLTVT.